This T cell receptor beta chain emerged from a study of cytomegalovirus exposure and HLA in healthy donors. Findings and caveats of the study: Later analysis associated a missense DCLRE1C variant with TCR beta V- and J-gene trimming. TCR beta sequences reportedly predicted most subjects' HLA-A and HLA-B alleles accurately.

V shed 7 bases and J shed 8 bases, with 12 bases lying between them. This CDR3 comprises 12 residues. In germline, CDR1 is ENHRY, CDR2 SYGVKD. Comment on this clone: The antigen remains unidentified.

Use of 60 Vbeta and 13 Jbeta primers characterized the PCR. Per the original methods: Later work found 65 million to 90 million unique TCR beta chains, with roughly 11 million shared. The protocol was immunoSEQ multiplex PCR, while the TCRdb copy is restricted to in-frame clones and leaves out a portion. That table furnishes V, J and clone size, whereas the DNA furnished D and trimming. There are under 250,000 clones in the sample; over 80% occur only once, and roughly 0.7% lies in the top ten. Material: PBMCs. V is TRBV10-3 and J is TRBJ1-5; unclear D gene. The TCR originated in a boy aged 2 to 10 in good health and CMV-seronegative. The CDR3 protein is CAIKREEEPQHF. The DNA for the CDR3 is TGTGCCATCAAAAGAGAGGAAGAGCCCCAGCATTTT.